This passage covers 13 T cell receptor beta chains from one sample sequenced in a study of blood T cells in healthy people across ages. For the second PCR, which ran for 7 to 11 cycles, a sample-barcoded 5' primer and a J-beta primer mix were used. TCRdb reanalysed the 5' RACE reads using MiXCR and keeps one entry per CDR3 protein. The data show roughly 2 million distinct CDR3 sequences, around half seen once. Sequencing was performed on blood. The receptor source for this set is a woman between 35 and 50 years old in good health.

This clonotype was recorded a few times. In DNA, the CDR3 is TGCGCCAGCAGCCAAGATTCAGGGACAGGGGCCTACAATGAGCAGTTCTTC. Protein: CASSQDSGTGAYNEQFF. V is TRBV4-3 and J is TRBJ2-1; 10 bases agree with TRBD1. The CDR3 totals 17 residues. The trim removed 0 bases at V and 2 bases at J, leaving 4 bases unmatched. Germline lookup yields CDR1 LGHNA and CDR2 YSLEER.

This clonotype was counted at least ten times. This chain links TRBV24-1 with TRBJ1-2, with a tentative D call TRBD1 (5 bases). The V gene lost 3 bases and the J gene lost 0 bases, with 16 bases spanning the gap. The germline gives CDR1 KGHDR, CDR2 SFDVKD. The CDR3 length is 17 residues. The CDR3 sequence: CATSDPQAGQANYGYTF. CDR3 coding DNA: TGTGCCACCAGTGATCCCCAGGCGGGGCAAGCTAACTATGGCTACACCTTC.

This chain joins TRBV4-3 and TRBJ1-6; TRBD1 is a possible D gene (5 bases). Germline V gene data show CDR1 as LGHNA and CDR2 as YSLEER. The length of the CDR3 is 17 residues. V was shortened by 0 bases and J by 7 bases, with 16 bases between the two germline ends. CDR3 amino acids: CASSQDRVAGWNSPLHF. The CDR3 DNA reads TGCGCCAGCAGCCAAGATAGAGTTGCAGGGTGGAATTCACCCCTCCACTTT.

This chain joins TRBV7-3 and TRBJ2-3, with 9 bases identical to TRBD1. The CDR3 is 18 residues long. After removal of 4 bases from V and 1 base from J, the junction contained 12 bases not matched to a gene. Germline V gives CDR1 SGHTA, CDR2 FQGTGA. In DNA, the CDR3 is TGTGCCAGCAGCTCAACAGGGGGCGCGGAGGTGGGCACAGATACGCAGTATTTT. It encodes CASSSTGGAEVGTDTQYF.

CDR3 sequence: CASSQNLTGTLREQYF. CDR3 coding DNA: TGTGCCAGCAGCCAAAACTTGACAGGGACCCTTCGTGAGCAGTACTTC. This sequence joins TRBV7-8 and TRBJ2-5; TRBD1 agrees at 7 bases. Germline V CDR1 and CDR2: SGHVS, FQNEAQ. V lost 5 bases and J lost 11; bases outside the gene matches: 20. The CDR3 loop spans 16 amino acids.

This clonotype has only a few counts. The chain couples TRBV6-6 to TRBJ1-4; 10 bases are shared with TRBD1. The V gene end was trimmed by 5 bases and the J gene end by 4 bases; junction bases not matched to a gene: 4. This CDR3 comprises 15 residues. The V gene's germline CDR1 is MNHNY and CDR2 SVGAGI (reference sequence). CDR3 protein: CASSRGTGDNEKLFF. For the CDR3, the DNA is TGTGCCAGCAGTCGGGGGACAGGGGATAATGAAAAACTGTTTTTT.

This chain connects TRBV10-3 to TRBJ2-3; D tentatively fits TRBD1 or TRBD2 (6 bases each). Trimming took off 4 bases at V and 2 bases at J, with 10 bases between the two ends. CDR3 length: 14 amino acids. Per the germline V gene, CDR1 is ENHRY and CDR2 is SYGVKD. CDR3 bases: TGTGCCATCAGTGGGGGGGACAACACAGATACGCAGTATTTT. Protein product: CAISGGDNTDTQYF.

The count of this clonotype is one. This chain uses TRBV24-1 with TRBJ2-5; 7 bases are shared with TRBD1. Looked up from germline, CDR1 is KGHDR and CDR2 is SFDVKD. The CDR3 covers 16 residues. V was clipped by 4 bases and J by 11 bases; unmatched bases: 18. The CDR3 DNA is TGTGCCACCAGTGAACCCAGGGGGAACACTTACAATGAGCAGTACTTC. Translating it yields CATSEPRGNTYNEQYF.

This clonotype was detected ten times or more. The gene calls are TRBV4-2 and TRBJ1-4, with D possibly matching TRBD1 (5 bases). CDR3 length: 13 amino acids. Germline assignment: CDR1 LGHNA and CDR2 YNFKEQ. The V end lost 2 bases, the J end lost 8 bases, and 9 bases lay between the germline ends. In DNA form, the CDR3 reads TGTGCCAGCAGCCAACCCCACAGGGAAAAACTGTTTTTT. This sequence encodes CASSQPHREKLFF.

This chain uses TRBV7-2 with TRBJ2-3; TRBD2 might be the D (5 bases). Germline assignment: CDR1 SGHTA and CDR2 FQGNSA. Trimming stripped 5 bases from V and 0 bases from J, with 15 bases between. CDR3 length equals 16 residues. CDR3 bases: TGTGCCAGCAGCCTTCAACTAGGCCTAAGCACAGATACGCAGTATTTT. It yields the protein CASSLQLGLSTDTQYF.

The rearrangement uses TRBV20-1 and TRBJ1-1; D may be TRBD1 (5 bases). The CDR3 length is 16 residues. Germline lookup yields CDR1 DFQATT and CDR2 SNEGSKA (reference sequence). Trimming cost V 3 bases and J 4 bases, with 21 bases left between them. The CDR3, as DNA: TGCAGTGCTAGGGGGGGAGTGGTAGCCGTCGGCACTGAAGCTTTCTTT. Protein sequence: CSARGGVVAVGTEAFF.

The chain carries TRBV20-1 and TRBJ2-3, with TRBD2 identical over 11 bases. Per germline, CDR1 DFQATT and CDR2 SNEGSKA (reference sequence). This CDR3 contains 18 residues. The DNA of the CDR3 is TGCAGGGCCGCATCCCCCCTGACTAGCGGGGTTAGCACAGATACGCAGTATTTT. Its protein is CRAASPLTSGVSTDTQYF.

This sequence joins TRBV7-2 and TRBJ2-3; 8 bases match TRBD2. Per the germline V gene, CDR1 is SGHTA and CDR2 is FQGNSA. The ends lost 5 bases at V and 1 base at J; junction bases unmatched: 8. The CDR3 contains 16 residues. The CDR3 region is CASSTRAGARTDTQYF. CDR3 DNA sequence: TGTGCCAGCAGCACTCGAGCGGGGGCCCGCACAGATACGCAGTATTTT.